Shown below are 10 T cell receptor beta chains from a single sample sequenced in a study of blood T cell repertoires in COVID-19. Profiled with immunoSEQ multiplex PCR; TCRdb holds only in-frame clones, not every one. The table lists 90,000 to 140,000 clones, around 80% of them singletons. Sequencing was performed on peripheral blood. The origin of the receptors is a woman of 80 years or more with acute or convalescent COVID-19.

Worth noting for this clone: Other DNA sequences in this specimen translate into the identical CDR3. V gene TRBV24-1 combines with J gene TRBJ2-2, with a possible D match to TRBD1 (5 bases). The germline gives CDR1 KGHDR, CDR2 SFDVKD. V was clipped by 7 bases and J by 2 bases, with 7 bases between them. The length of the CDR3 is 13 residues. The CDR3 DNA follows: TGTGCCACCAGGGACACCAACACCGGGGAGCTGTTTTTT. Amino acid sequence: CATRDTNTGELFF.

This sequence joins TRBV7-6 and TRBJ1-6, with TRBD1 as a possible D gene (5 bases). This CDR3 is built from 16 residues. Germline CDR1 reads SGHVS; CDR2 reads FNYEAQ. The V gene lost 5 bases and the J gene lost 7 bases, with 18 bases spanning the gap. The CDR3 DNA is TGTGCCAGCAGCCCAGGGACTGATAGCCCGAATTCACCCCTCCACTTT. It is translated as CASSPGTDSPNSPLHF. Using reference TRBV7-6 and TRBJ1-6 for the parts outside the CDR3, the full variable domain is GAGVSQSPRYKVTKRGQDVALRCDPISGHVSLYWYRQALGQGPEFLTYFNYEAQQDKSGLPNDRFSAERPEGSISTLTIQRTEQRDSAMYRCASSPGTDSPNSPLHFGNGTRLTVT.

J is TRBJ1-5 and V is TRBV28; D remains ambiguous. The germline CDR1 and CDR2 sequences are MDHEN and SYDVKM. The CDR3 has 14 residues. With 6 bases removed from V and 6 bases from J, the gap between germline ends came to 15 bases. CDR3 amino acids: CASSPEGAIQPQHF. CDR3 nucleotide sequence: TGTGCCAGCAGCCCTGAGGGAGCGATTCAGCCCCAGCATTTT.

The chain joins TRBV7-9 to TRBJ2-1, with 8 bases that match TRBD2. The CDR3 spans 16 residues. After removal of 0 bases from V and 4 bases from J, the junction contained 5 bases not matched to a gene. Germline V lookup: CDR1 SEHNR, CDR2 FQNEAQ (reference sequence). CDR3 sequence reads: CASSLAGQRGYNEQFF. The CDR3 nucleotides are TGTGCCAGCAGCTTAGCTGGCCAGCGGGGGTACAATGAGCAGTTCTTC.

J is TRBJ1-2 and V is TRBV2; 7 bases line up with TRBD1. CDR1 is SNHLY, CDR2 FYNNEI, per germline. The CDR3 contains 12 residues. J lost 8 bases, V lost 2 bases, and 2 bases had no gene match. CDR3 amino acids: CASSEQGGGYTF. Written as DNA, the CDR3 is TGTGCCAGCAGTGAACAGGGGGGAGGCTACACCTTC.

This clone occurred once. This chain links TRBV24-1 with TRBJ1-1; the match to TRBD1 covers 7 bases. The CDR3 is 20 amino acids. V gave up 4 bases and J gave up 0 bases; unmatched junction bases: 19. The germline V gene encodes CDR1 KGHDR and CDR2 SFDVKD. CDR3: CATSDLTTETGTAMNTEAFF. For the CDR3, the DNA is TGTGCCACCAGTGACCTAACAACCGAAACCGGGACAGCAATGAACACTGAAGCTTTCTTT.

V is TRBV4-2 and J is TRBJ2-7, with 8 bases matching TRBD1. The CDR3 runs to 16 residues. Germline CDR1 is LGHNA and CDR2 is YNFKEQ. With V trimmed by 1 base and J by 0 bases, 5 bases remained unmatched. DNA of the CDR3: TGTGCCAGCAGCCAAGTCTTGGACAGGGACTCCTACGAGCAGTACTTC. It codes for CASSQVLDRDSYEQYF.

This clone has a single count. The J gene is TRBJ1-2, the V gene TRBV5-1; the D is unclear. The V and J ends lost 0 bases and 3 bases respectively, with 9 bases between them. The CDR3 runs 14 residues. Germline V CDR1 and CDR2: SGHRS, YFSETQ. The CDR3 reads CASSLGSQDYGYTF. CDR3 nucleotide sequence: TGCGCCAGCAGCTTGGGCTCCCAGGACTATGGCTACACCTTC. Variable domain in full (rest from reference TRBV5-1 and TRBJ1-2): KAGVTQTPRYLIKTRGQQVTLSCSPISGHRSVSWYQQTPGQGLQFLFEYFSETQRNKGNFPGRFSGRQFSNSRSEMNVSTLELGDSALYLCASSLGSQDYGYTFGSGTRLTVV.

The CDR3, as DNA: TGTGCCCATAAATCGGGAGGCACCGGGGAGCTGTTTTTT. Its protein product is CAHKSGGTGELFF. The chain carries TRBV6-5 and TRBJ2-2; 7 bases agree with TRBD2. Trimming removed 11 bases from V and 4 bases from J; junction bases left unmatched: 7. The germline V gene encodes CDR1 MNHEY and CDR2 SVGAGI. The CDR3 is 13 amino acids.

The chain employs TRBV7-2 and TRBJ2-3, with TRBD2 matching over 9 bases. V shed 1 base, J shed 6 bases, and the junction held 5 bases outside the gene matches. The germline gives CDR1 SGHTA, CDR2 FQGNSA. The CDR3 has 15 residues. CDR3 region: CASSLVGGRVDTQYF. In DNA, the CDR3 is TGTGCCAGCAGCTTAGTGGGCGGGAGGGTCGATACGCAGTATTTT.